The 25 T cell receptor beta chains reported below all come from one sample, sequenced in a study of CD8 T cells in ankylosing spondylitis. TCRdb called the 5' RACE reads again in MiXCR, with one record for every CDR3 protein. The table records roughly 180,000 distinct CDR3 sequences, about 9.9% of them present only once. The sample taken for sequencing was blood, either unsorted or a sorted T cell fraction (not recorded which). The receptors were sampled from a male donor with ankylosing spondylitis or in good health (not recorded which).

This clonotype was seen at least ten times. The chain's CDR3 is CASSPIVLAGTYNEQFF. CDR3 bases: TGTGCCAGCAGTCCTATCGTCCTAGCGGGCACTTACAATGAGCAGTTCTTC. V gene TRBV6-1 combines with J gene TRBJ2-1; 8 positions match TRBD2. Germline V gene lookup returns CDR1 MNHNS and CDR2 SASEGT. The V gene end was trimmed by 5 bases and the J gene end by 4 bases; junction bases not matched to a gene: 13. The CDR3 consists of 17 residues.

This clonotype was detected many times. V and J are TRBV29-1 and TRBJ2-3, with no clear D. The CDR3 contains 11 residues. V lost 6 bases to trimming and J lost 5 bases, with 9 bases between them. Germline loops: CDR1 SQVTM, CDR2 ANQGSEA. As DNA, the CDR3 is TGCAGCGTCTCTTTTGGAGATACGCAGTATTTT. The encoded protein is CSVSFGDTQYF.

The CDR3 DNA sequence: TGCGCCAGCAGCTTGATGGGGACAGCGGGACTTCGAGCTTCTGGGGAGAACACTGAAGCTTTCTTT. Protein product: CASSLMGTAGLRASGENTEAFF. This chain connects TRBV5-1 to TRBJ1-1, with TRBD1 identical over 7 bases. Per germline, CDR1 SGHRS and CDR2 YFSETQ. V was clipped by 1 base and J by 1 base; unmatched bases: 25. The CDR3 runs 22 residues. The full variable domain, with the rest looked up from reference TRBV5-1 and TRBJ1-1, is KAGVTQTPRYLIKTRGQQVTLSCSPISGHRSVSWYQQTPGQGLQFLFEYFSETQRNKGNFPGRFSGRQFSNSRSEMNVSTLELGDSALYLCASSLMGTAGLRASGENTEAFFGQGTRLTVV.

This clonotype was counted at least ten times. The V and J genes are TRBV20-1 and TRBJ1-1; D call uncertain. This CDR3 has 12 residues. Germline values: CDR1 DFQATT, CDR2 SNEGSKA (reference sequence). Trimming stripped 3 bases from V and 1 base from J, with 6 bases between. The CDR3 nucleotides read TGCAGTGCTAGGTCCCCGAACACTGAAGCTTTCTTT. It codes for CSARSPNTEAFF.

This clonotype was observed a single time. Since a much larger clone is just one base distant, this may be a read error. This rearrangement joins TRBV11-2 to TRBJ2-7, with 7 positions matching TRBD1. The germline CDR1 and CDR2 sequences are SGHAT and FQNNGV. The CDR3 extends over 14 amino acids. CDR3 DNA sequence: TGTGTCAGCAGCTTAGGGGGCCGCCTCAGCGAGCAGTACTTC. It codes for CVSSLGGRLSEQYF.

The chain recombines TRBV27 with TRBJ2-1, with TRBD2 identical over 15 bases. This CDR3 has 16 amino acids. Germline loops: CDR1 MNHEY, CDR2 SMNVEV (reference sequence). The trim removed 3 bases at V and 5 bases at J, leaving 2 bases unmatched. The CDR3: CASSFWTSGRDNEQFF. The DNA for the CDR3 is TGTGCCAGCAGTTTCTGGACTAGCGGGAGGGACAATGAGCAGTTCTTC.

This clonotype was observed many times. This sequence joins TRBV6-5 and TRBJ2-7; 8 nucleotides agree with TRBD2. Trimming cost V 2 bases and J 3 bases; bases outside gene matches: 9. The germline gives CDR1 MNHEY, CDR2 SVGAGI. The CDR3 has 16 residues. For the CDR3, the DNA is TGTGCCAGCAGTTACCTCACTAGCGGTCTAATCTACGAGCAGTACTTC. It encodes CASSYLTSGLIYEQYF.

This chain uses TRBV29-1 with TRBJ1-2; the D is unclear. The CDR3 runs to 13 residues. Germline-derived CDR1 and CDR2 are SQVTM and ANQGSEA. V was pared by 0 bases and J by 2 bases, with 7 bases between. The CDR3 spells CSVEERENYGYTF. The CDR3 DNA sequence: TGCAGCGTTGAAGAAAGAGAAAACTATGGCTACACCTTC.

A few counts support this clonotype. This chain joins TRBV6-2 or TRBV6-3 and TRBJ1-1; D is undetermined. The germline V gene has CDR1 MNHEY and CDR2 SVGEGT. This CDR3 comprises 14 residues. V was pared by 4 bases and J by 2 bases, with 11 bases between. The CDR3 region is CASSWAPFNTEAFF. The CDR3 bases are TGTGCCAGCAGTTGGGCCCCGTTTAACACTGAAGCTTTCTTT.

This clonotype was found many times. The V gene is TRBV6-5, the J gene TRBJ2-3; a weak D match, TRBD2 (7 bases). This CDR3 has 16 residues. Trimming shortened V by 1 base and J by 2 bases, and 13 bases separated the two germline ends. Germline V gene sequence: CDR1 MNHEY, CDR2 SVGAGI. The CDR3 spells CASSYLLGGLTDTQYF. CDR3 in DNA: TGTGCCAGCAGTTACTTGTTGGGGGGGCTCACAGATACGCAGTATTTT.

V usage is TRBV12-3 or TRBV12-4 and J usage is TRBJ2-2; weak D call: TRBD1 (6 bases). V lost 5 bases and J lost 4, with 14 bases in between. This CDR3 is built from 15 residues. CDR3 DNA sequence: TGTGCCAGCAGTACTCCCAGGGGTACCACCGGGGAGCTGTTTTTT. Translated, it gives CASSTPRGTTGELFF.

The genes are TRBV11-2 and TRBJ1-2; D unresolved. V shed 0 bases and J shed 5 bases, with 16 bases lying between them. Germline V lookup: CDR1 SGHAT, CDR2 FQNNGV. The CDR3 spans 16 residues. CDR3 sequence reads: CASSLEVDTIWYGYTF. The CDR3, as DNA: TGTGCCAGCAGCTTAGAAGTGGATACGATTTGGTATGGCTACACCTTC.

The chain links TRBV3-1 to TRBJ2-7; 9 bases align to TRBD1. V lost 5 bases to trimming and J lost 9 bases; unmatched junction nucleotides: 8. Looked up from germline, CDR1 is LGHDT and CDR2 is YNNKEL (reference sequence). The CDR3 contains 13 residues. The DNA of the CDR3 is TGTGCCAGCAGCGACAGGGGGACGGCGAGGCAGTACTTC. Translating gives CASSDRGTARQYF.

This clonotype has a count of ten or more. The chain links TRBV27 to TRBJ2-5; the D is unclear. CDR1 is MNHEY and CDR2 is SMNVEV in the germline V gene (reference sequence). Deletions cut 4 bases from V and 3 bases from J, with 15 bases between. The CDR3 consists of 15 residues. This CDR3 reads CASSSRSDREETQYF. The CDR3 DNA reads TGTGCCAGCAGTTCCAGGTCTGATAGGGAAGAGACCCAGTACTTC.

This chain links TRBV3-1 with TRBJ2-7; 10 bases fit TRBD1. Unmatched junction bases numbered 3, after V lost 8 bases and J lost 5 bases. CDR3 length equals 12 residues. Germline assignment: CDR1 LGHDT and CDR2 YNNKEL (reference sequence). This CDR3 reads CASGDRGHEQYF. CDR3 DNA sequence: TGTGCCAGCGGGGACAGGGGCCACGAGCAGTACTTC.

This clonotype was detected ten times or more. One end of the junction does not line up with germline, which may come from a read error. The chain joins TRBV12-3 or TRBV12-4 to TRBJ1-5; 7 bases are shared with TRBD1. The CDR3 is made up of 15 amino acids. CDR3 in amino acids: CARSLGGQRNQPQHF. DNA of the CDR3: TGTGCCAGAAGTTTGGGGGGACAGCGGAATCAGCCCCAGCATTTT.

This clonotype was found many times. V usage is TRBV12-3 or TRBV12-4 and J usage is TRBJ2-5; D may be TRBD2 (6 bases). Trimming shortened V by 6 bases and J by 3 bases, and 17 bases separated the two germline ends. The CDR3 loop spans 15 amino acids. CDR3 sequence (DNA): TGTGCCAGCAGGGGGACTGCGCGGGCGGAAGAGACCCAGTACTTC. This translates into CASRGTARAEETQYF.

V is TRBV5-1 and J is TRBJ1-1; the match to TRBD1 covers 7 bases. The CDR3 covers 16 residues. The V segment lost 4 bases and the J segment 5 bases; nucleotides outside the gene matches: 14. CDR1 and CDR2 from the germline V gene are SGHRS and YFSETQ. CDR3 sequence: CASSTRDRAKVTEAFF. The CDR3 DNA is TGCGCCAGCAGCACCCGGGACAGAGCAAAAGTAACTGAAGCTTTCTTT.

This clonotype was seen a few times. The CDR3 reads CASSLAGRVRGNQPQHF. The CDR3 DNA is TGTGCCAGCAGCTTAGCAGGCCGGGTTCGAGGCAATCAGCCCCAGCATTTT. The chain has TRBV7-9 and TRBJ1-5; D call uncertain. V was trimmed by 0 bases and J by 2 bases, leaving 14 bases between them. The CDR3 is made up of 17 amino acids. CDR1 and CDR2 (germline): SEHNR, FQNEAQ (reference sequence).

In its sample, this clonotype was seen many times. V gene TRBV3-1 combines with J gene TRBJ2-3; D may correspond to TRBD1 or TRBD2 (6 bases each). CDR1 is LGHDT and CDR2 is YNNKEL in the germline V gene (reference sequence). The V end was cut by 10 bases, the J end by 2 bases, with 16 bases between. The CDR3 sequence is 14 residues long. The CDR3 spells CATSPGANTDTQYF. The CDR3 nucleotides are TGTGCCACCTCCCCGGGGGCTAACACAGATACGCAGTATTTT.

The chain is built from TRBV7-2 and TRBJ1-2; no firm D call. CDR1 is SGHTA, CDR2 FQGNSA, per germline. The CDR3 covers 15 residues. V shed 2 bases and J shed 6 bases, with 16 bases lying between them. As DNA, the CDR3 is TGTGCCAGCAGCTTAATGGGTTCTGCAAGTGATGGCTACACCTTC. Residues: CASSLMGSASDGYTF.

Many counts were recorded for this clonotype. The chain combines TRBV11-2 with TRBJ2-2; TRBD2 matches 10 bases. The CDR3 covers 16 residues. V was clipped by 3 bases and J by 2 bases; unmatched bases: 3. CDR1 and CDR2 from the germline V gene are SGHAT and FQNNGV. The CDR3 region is CASSFGLADNTGELFF. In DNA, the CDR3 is TGTGCCAGCAGCTTCGGACTAGCGGATAACACCGGGGAGCTGTTTTTT.

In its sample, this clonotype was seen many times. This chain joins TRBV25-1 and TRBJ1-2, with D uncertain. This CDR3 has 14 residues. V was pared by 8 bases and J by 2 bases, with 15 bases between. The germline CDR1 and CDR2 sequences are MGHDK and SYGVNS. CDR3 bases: TGTGCCAGCCTCCCCAGAGGACGCAACTATGGCTACACCTTC. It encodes CASLPRGRNYGYTF.

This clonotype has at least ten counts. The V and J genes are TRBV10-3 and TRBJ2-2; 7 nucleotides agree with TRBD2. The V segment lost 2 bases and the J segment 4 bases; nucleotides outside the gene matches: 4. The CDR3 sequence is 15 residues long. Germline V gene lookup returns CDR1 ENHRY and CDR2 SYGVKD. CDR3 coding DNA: TGTGCCATCAGTGAGCGGGAGGAACTCACCGGGGAGCTGTTTTTT. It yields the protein CAISEREELTGELFF.

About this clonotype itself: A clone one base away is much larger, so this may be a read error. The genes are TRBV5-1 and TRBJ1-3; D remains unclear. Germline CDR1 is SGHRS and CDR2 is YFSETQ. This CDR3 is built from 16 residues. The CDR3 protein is CASSPTGRSSENTIYF. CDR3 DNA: TGCGCCAGCAGCCCCACTGGACGAAGCTCTGAAAACACCATATATTTT.